This T cell receptor (beta chain) was found in a study of regulatory T cells in long-lasting Graves disease. This clonotype was found many times. In building TCR beta libraries, iRepertoire HTBI primers were used together with Arm-PCR of CDR3 regions. One entry per CDR3 protein, called by TCRdb with MiXCR from the multiplex PCR reads. The sample records 600,000 to 650,000 distinct CDR3 sequences, roughly 15% being singletons. Time point given: newly diagnosed GD, antithyroid drugs for less than 3 months. PBMC-extracted RNA yielded the TCR library. American Thyroid Association guidelines were used to diagnose Graves' disease. Looked up from germline, CDR1 is SGHAT and CDR2 is FQNNGV. Trimming pared 1 base from V and 5 bases from J, leaving 9 bases between. The CDR3 length is 14 residues. This sample also appeared in a second study, on T cells in Graves' hyperthyroidism and ophthalmopathy.

This TCR was sampled from a woman aged 25 to 39 with Graves disease. The material sequenced was peripheral blood mononuclear cells (PBMCs), taken at new diagnosis, from a patient treated with antithyroid drugs. J is TRBJ1-5 and V is TRBV11-2; D is possibly TRBD1 (5 bases). The DNA of the CDR3 is TGTGCCAGCAGCTTAGGGGGGGGATATCAGCCCCAGCATTTT. The encoded protein is CASSLGGGYQPQHF.